This T cell receptor (beta chain) was captured by sequencing in a study of sequential checkpoint blockade in melanoma (dated by TCRdb to the late 2010s). Regarding the research as a whole: Patients were randomized 1:1 to first-line nivolumab followed by ipilimumab (arm A) or ipilimumab followed by nivolumab (arm B). Maintenance nivolumab was given following each of the two trial sequences. TCRbeta immunosequencing was performed on DNA from roughly 90 pretreatment melanoma tumor samples. Over 20 patients had matched tumor biopsies taken before treatment and at week 13, after single-agent nivolumab (arm A) or ipilimumab (arm B). About 80% of the matched tumor biopsy pairs taken before and after treatment were from the same lesion. The paper as a whole reports these results and caveats: Among patients in arm A, the nivolumab-first arm, pretreatment tumor TIL clonality was associated with response (P = .04). Clinical benefit was about 30 times more likely to be achieved by patients whose tumor T-cell fraction and clonality increased by week 13. Within-arm analyses of tumor T-cell fraction were constrained by small sample sizes and reduced statistical power. Tumor T-cell fraction and clonality correlated with PD-L1 staining and CD8+ T-cell counts but not with mutational load. The response-prediction model combining TCR metrics and mutation burden needs validation in larger, independent patient cohorts.

From the germline V gene, CDR1 is ENHRY and CDR2 is SYGVKD. A distance of 14 bases separates the germline ends of V and J, which lose 2 bases and 7 bases respectively. The CDR3 runs 15 residues from the cysteine to the phenylalanine. Only the CDR3 DNA stays, 45 bases, in frame from base 1. This clone was seen more than once but under ten times. This receptor's antigen is unknown. No clone much larger than this one lies a single base away; base qualities are absent. The immunoSEQ Assay was used to immunosequence TCRbeta CDR3 regions from genomic DNA. Before high-throughput sequencing, genomic DNA was amplified using bias-controlled multiplex PCR. As for the original processing: To quantify the absolute abundance of each unique TCRbeta CDR3 region, the sequences were collapsed and filtered. Clonality, defined as 1 minus Pielou's evenness, was calculated using only productive rearrangements. To compute tumor T-cell fraction, TCRbeta template counts were normalized to usable DNA, with usable DNA estimated from several housekeeping genes. Clones with significantly greater frequencies in on-treatment versus baseline samples were identified using a previously published method. TCRdb took this table from immuneACCESS and kept in-frame rearrangements with V and J called. Such tables lack part of the clones; where checked against another copy, unresolved V genes explain under half of the gap, and the rest is unexplained. V, J and clone size derive from that table, while D and trimming were established from the DNA sequence. For this sample the table gives about 3,000 clones, of which approximately 22% were detected only once. Around 44% of the sample is in the top ten clones.

The meaning of the sample's treatment or condition label: randomized to nivolumab then ipilimumab (arm A) or the reverse (arm B). None of the patients in the trial had previously been given DNA-damaging chemotherapy. The samples were obtained from melanoma patients enrolled in CheckMate 064, an open-label, randomized phase II trial testing sequential checkpoint blockade. Tumor TCR sequencing used genomic DNA from formalin-fixed paraffin-embedded (FFPE) tissue samples. This chain joins TRBV10-3 to TRBJ1-4; no D segment can be confidently identified. Source: tumor tissue (inferred from file names), taken from a patient given nivolumab and ipilimumab in sequence. The TCR originated in a human patient with melanoma. Some clones in this sample may be carry-over from other donors' samples. The DNA sequence reads TGTGCCATCAGTGAGGTAGGACGGCCGATTGAAAAACTGTTTTTT. Its translation reads: CAISEVGRPIEKLFF.